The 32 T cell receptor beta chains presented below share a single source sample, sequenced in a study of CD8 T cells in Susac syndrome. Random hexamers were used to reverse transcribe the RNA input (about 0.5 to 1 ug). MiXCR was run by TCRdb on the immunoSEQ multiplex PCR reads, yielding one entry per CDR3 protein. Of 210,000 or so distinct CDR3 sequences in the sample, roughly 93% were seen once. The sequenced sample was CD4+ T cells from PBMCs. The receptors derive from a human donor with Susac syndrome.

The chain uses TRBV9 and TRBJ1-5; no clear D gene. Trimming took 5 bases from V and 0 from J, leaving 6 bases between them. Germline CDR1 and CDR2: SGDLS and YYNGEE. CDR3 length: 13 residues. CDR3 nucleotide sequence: TGTGCCAGCAGAAACGATAGCAATCAGCCCCAGCATTTT. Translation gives CASRNDSNQPQHF.

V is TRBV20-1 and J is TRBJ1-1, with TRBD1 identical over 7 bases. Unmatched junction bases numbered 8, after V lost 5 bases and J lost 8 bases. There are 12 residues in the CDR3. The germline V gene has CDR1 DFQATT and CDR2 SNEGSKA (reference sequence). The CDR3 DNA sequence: TGCAGTGCTGTGACAGGGAGGCGAGAAGCTTTCTTT. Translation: CSAVTGRREAFF.

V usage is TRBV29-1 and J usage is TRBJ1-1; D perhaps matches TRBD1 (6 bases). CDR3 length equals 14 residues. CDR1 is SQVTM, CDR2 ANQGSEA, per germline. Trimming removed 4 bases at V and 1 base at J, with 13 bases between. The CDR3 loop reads CSVGAGAGNTEAFF. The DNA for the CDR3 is TGCAGCGTTGGGGCAGGGGCGGGGAACACTGAAGCTTTCTTT.

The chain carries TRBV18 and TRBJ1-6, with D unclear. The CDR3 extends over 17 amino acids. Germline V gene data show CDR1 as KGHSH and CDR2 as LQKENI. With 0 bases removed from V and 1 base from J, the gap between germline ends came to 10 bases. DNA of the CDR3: TGTGCCAGCTCACCACCGGGTGTTGGATCCTATAATTCACCCCTCCACTTT. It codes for CASSPPGVGSYNSPLHF.

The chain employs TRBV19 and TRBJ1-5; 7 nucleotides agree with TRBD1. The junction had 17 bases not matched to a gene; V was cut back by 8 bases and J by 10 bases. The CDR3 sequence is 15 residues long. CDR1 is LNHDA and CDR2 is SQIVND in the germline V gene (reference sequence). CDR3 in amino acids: CASGAGDSQKPPQHF. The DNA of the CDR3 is TGTGCCAGTGGAGCCGGGGACAGTCAAAAGCCCCCCCAGCATTTT.

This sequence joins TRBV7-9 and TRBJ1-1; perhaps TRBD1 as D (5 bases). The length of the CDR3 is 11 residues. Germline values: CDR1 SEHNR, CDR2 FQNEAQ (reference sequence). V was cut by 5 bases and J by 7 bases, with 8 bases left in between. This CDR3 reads CASSQDSEAFF. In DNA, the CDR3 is TGTGCCAGCAGCCAAGACAGTGAAGCTTTCTTT.

CDR3 sequence: CASSLLPQMALGEKLFF. The CDR3 coding sequence is TGTGCCAGCAGTTTATTGCCCCAGATGGCTTTGGGTGAAAAACTGTTTTTT. The chain has TRBV27 and TRBJ1-4, with D unresolved. The CDR3 runs 17 residues. Germline-derived CDR1 and CDR2 are MNHEY and SMNVEV (reference sequence). V lost 1 base, J lost 7 bases, and 19 bases lay in between.

CDR3 nucleotides: TGTGCTAGTGGTCCCCCGGGACTAGGGACCAATGAGCAGTTCTTC. It yields the protein CASGPPGLGTNEQFF. The genes are TRBV12-5 and TRBJ2-1; 8 bases line up with TRBD2. The CDR3 extends over 15 amino acids. Per the germline V gene, CDR1 is LGHNT and CDR2 is FRNRAP. J was trimmed by 6 bases and V by 5 bases; bases with no gene match: 9.

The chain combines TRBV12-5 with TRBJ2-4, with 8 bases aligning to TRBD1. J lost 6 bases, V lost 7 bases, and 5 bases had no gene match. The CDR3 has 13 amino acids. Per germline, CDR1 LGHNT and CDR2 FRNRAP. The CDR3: CASVPQGGNIQYF. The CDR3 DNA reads TGTGCTAGTGTGCCACAGGGGGGAAACATTCAGTACTTC. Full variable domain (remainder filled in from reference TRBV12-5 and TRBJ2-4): DARVTQTPRHKVTEMGQEVTMRCQPILGHNTVFWYRQTMMQGLELLAYFRNRAPLDDSGMPKDRFSAEMPDATLATLKIQPSEPRDSAVYFCASVPQGGNIQYFGAGTRLSVL.

The CDR3 here is CASSFGGTQETQYF. As DNA, the CDR3 is TGTGCCAGCAGTTTCGGGGGGACCCAAGAGACCCAGTACTTC. This chain connects TRBV12-3 or TRBV12-4 to TRBJ2-5; 7 bases are a match to TRBD2. The V and J ends lost 3 bases and 1 base, in that order; junction bases with no gene match: 2. The CDR3 is made up of 14 amino acids.

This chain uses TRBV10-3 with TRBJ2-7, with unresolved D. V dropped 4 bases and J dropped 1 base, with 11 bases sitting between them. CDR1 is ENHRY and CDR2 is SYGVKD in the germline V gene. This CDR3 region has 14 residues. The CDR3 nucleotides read TGTGCCATCAGTGTTCCCGGGCAGTCCTACGAGCAGTACTTC. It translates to CAISVPGQSYEQYF.

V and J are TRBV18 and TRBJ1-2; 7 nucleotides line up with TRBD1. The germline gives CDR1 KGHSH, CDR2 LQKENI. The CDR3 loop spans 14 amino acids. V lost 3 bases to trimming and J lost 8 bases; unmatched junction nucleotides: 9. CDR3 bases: TGTGCCAGCTCACCGGAAGGCAGGGGGAGCGGCTACACCTTC. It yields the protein CASSPEGRGSGYTF.

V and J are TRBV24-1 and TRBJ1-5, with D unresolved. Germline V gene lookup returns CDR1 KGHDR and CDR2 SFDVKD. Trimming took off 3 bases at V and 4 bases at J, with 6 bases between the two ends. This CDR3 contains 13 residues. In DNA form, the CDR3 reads TGTGCCACCAGTGATGTCCGGAATCAGCCCCAGCATTTT. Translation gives CATSDVRNQPQHF.

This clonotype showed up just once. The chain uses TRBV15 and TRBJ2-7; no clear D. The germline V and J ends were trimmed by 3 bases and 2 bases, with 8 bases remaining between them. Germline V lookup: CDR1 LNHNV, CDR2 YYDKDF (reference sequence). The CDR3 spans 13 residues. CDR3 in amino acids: CATSRAGTYEQYF. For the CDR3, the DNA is TGTGCCACCAGCAGGGCTGGGACCTACGAGCAGTACTTC.

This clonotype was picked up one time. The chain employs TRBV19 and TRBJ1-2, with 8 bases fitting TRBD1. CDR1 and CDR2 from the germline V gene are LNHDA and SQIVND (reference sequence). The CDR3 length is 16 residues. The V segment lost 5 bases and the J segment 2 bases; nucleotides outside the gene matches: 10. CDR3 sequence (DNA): TGTGCCAGTAGTCCTCGGACAGGGATTTCCAACTATGGCTACACCTTC. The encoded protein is CASSPRTGISNYGYTF.

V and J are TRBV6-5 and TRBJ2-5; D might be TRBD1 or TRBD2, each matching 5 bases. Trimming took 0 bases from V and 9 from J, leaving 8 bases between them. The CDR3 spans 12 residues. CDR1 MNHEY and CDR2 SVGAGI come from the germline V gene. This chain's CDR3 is CASSYSMGAQYF. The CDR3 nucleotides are TGTGCCAGCAGTTACTCGATGGGGGCCCAGTACTTC.

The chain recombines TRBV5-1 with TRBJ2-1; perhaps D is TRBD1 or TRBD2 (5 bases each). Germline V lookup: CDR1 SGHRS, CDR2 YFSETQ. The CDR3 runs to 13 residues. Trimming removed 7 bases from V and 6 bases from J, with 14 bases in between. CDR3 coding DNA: TGCGCCAGCGGCCGGGGCCTAGGCAATGAGCAGTTCTTC. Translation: CASGRGLGNEQFF.

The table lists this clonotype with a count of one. CDR3 protein: CASSYEGGGAKTEAFF. In nucleotides, the CDR3 is TGTGCCAGCAGTTATGAAGGTGGGGGGGCGAAGACTGAAGCTTTCTTT. The chain couples TRBV6-2 or TRBV6-3 to TRBJ1-1; possible D gene TRBD1, 6 bases. The CDR3 is 16 residues long. From germline, CDR1 is MNHEY and CDR2 SVGEGT. The V end lost 3 bases, the J end lost 5 bases, and 19 bases lay between the germline ends.

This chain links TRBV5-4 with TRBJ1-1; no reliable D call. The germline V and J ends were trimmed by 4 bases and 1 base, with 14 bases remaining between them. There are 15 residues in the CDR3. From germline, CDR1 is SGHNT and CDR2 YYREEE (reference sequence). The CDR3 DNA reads TGTGCCAGCAGCCCTGAGGGTGAGAGGAACACTGAAGCTTTCTTT. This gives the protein CASSPEGERNTEAFF.

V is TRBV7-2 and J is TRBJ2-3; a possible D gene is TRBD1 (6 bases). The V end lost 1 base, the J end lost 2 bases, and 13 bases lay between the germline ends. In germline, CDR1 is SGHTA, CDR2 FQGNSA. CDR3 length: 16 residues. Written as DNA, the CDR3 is TGTGCCAGCAGCTTAGTATGGCAGGGGAACACAGATACGCAGTATTTT. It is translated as CASSLVWQGNTDTQYF.

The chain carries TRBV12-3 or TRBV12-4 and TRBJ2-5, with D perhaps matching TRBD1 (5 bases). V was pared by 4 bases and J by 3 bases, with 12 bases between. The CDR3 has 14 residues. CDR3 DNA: TGTGCCAGCAGTTCCGTAGGGGAAGAAGAGACCCAGTACTTC. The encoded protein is CASSSVGEEETQYF.

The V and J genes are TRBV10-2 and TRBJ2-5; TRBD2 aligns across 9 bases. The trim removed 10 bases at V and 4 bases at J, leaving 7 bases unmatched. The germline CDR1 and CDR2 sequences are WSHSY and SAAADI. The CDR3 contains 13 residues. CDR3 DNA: TGCGCCACCCGAGCGGGGGGACGAGAGACCCAGTACTTC. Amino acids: CATRAGGRETQYF.

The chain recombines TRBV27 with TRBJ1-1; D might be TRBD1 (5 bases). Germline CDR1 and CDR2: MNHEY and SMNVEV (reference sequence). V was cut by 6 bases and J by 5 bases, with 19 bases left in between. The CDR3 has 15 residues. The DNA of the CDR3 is TGTGCCAGCAGCCCGCAGAAGGGGAGAGGGACTGAAGCTTTCTTT. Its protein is CASSPQKGRGTEAFF.

CDR3 loop: CASSPGTAYDQPQHF. The CDR3 DNA reads TGTGCCAGCAGTCCCGGGACAGCTTATGATCAGCCCCAGCATTTT. The chain uses TRBV12-3 or TRBV12-4 and TRBJ1-5; 7 bases are a match to TRBD1. The CDR3 extends over 15 amino acids. Trimming removed 5 bases from V and 5 bases from J; junction bases left unmatched: 9.

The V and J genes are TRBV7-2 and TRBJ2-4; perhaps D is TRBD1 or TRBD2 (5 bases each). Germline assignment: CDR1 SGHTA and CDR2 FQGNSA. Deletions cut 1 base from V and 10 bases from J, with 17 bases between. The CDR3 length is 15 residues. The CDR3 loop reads CASSLGGTGVGIQYF. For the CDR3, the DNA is TGTGCCAGCAGCTTAGGAGGGACCGGGGTGGGGATTCAGTACTTC.

The CDR3 here is CASSRPGGTQYF. CDR3 nucleotide sequence: TGTGCCAGCAGCCGTCCCGGGGGTACGCAGTATTTT. The V and J genes are TRBV3-1 and TRBJ2-3, with D tentatively TRBD2 (6 bases). The length of the CDR3 is 12 residues. Germline V gene data show CDR1 as LGHDT and CDR2 as YNNKEL (reference sequence). Trimming removed 4 bases from V and 8 bases from J, with 10 bases in between.

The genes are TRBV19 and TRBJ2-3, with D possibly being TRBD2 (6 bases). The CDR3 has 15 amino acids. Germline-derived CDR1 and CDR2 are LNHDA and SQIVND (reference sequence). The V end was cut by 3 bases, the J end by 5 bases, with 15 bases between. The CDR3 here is CASSMPAPGRDTQYF. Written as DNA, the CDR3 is TGTGCCAGTAGTATGCCGGCTCCCGGGAGAGATACGCAGTATTTT.

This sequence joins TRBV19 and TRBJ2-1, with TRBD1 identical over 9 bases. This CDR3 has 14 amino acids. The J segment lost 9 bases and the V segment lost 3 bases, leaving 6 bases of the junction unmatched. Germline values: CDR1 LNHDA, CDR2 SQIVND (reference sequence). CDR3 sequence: CASSIPGQGFEQFF. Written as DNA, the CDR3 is TGTGCCAGTAGTATTCCGGGACAGGGCTTTGAGCAGTTCTTC.

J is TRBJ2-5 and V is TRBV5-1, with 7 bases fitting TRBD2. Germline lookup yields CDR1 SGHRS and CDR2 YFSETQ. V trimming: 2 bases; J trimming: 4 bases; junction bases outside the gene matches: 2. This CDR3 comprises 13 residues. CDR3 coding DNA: TGCGCCAGCAGCTTTGTAGCGGGAGAGACCCAGTACTTC. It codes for CASSFVAGETQYF. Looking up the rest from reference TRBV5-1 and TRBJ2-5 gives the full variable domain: KAGVTQTPRYLIKTRGQQVTLSCSPISGHRSVSWYQQTPGQGLQFLFEYFSETQRNKGNFPGRFSGRQFSNSRSEMNVSTLELGDSALYLCASSFVAGETQYFGPGTRLLVL.

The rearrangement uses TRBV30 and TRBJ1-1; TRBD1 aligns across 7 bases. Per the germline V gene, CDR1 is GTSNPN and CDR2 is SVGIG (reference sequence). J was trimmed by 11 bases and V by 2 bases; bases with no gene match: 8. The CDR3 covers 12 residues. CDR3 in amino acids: CAWSSRGQRAFF. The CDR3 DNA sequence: TGTGCCTGGAGTTCCCGGGGACAGAGGGCTTTCTTT.

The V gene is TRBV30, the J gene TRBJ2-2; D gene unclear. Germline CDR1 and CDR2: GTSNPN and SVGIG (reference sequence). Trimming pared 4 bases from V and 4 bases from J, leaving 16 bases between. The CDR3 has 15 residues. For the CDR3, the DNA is TGTGCCTGGAAGCTTCCTAGAACCTCCACCGGGGAGCTGTTTTTT. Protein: CAWKLPRTSTGELFF.

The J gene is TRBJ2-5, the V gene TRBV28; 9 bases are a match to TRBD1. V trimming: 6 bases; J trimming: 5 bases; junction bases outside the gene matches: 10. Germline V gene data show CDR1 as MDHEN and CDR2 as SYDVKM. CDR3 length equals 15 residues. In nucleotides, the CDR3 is TGTGCCAGCAGCTCTTCCGGGACAGGGAAGGAGACCCAGTACTTC. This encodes CASSSSGTGKETQYF.